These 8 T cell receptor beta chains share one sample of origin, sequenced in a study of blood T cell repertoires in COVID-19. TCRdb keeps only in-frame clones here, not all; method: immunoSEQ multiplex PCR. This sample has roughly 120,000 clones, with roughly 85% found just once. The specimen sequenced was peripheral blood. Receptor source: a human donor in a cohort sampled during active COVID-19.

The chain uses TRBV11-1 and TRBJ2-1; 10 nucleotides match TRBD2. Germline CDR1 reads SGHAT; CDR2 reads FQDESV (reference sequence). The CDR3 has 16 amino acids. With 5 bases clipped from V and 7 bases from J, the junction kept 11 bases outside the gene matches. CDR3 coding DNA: TGTGCCAGCAGCCGTCGAGCGGGGGGGACGGGTAATGAGCAGTTCTTC. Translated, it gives CASSRRAGGTGNEQFF.

The CDR3, as DNA: TGTGCCACCCGGGACAGAAGGCCTAATAGCAATCAGCCCCAGCATTTT. Protein: CATRDRRPNSNQPQHF. V and J are TRBV19 and TRBJ1-5, with 7 bases that match TRBD1. Looked up from germline, CDR1 is LNHDA and CDR2 is SQIVND (reference sequence). This CDR3 contains 16 residues. With 10 bases clipped from V and 0 bases from J, the junction kept 12 bases outside the gene matches.

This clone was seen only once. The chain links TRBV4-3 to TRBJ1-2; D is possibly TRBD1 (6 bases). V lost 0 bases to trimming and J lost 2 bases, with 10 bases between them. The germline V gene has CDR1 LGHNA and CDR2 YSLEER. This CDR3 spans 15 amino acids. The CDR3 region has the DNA TGCGCCAGCAGCCAAGATTTGGGGGCAAACTATGGCTACACCTTC. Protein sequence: CASSQDLGANYGYTF.

CDR3 bases: TGTGCCAGCAGCCAGCATACTAGCGGGAGGGCTCGAGGTGCTTACGAGCAGTACTTC. Encoded protein: CASSQHTSGRARGAYEQYF. This chain links TRBV14 with TRBJ2-7; 13 positions match TRBD2. V shed 3 bases and J 4 bases; nucleotides not matched to a gene: 15. The length of the CDR3 is 19 residues. The V gene's germline CDR1 is SGHDN and CDR2 FVKESK.

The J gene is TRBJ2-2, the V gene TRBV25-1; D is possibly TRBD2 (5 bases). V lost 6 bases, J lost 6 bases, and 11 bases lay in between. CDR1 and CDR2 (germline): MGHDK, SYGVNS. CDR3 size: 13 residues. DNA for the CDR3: TGTGCCAGCAGGCAAGAGGGTCCCGGGGAGCTGTTTTTT. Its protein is CASRQEGPGELFF.

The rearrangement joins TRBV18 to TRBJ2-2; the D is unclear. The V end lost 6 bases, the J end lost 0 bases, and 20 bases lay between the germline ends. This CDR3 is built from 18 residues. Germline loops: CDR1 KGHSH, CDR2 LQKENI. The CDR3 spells CASSQRQQSFANTGELFF. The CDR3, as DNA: TGTGCCAGCTCTCAACGGCAACAGTCGTTCGCGAACACCGGGGAGCTGTTTTTT.

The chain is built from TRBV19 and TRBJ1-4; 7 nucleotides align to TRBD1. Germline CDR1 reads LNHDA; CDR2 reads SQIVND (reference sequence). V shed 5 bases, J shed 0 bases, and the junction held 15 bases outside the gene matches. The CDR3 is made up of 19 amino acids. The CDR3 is CASSLGVRDRQSTNEKLFF. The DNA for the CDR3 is TGTGCCAGTAGTCTAGGGGTCCGGGACAGACAATCAACTAATGAAAAACTGTTTTTT.

Here the CDR3 reads CASSLGPGRGFEAFF. Here the CDR3 DNA reads TGCGCCAGCAGCTTGGGCCCTGGAAGGGGGTTTGAAGCTTTCTTT. V usage is TRBV5-1 and J usage is TRBJ1-1; D possibly corresponds to TRBD1 (6 bases). CDR1 SGHRS and CDR2 YFSETQ come from the germline V gene. The length of the CDR3 is 15 residues. Between the trimmed V and J ends, which lost 0 bases and 7 bases, there was a span of 16 bases.